Shown below are 4 T cell receptor beta chains from a single sample sequenced in a study of blood T cells in healthy people across ages. For the second PCR, which ran for 7 to 11 cycles, a sample-barcoded 5' primer and a J-beta primer mix were used. Each CDR3 protein is one row after TCRdb ran MiXCR on the 5' RACE reads. Altogether just over 800,000 distinct CDR3 sequences are present, around two thirds being singletons, with the ten largest covering around 30%. The specimen was blood. These receptors came from a man aged 25-40 years in good health.

This chain connects TRBV20-1 to TRBJ2-3, with 11 bases fitting TRBD2. This CDR3 is built from 21 residues. V shed 6 bases, J shed 0 bases, and the junction held 23 bases outside the gene matches. Germline V gives CDR1 DFQATT, CDR2 SNEGSKA (reference sequence). In nucleotides, the CDR3 is TGCAGTGCCGAGGGTCACTTCATATTTAGCGGGGGGGTCCCTAGCACAGATACGCAGTATTTT. Translation: CSAEGHFIFSGGVPSTDTQYF.

Points on this clonotype: The junction shows a germline mismatch at one end, possibly a read error. The chain links TRBV7-9 to TRBJ2-5; D unclear. This CDR3 comprises 15 residues. Germline-derived CDR1 and CDR2 are SEHNR and FQNEAQ (reference sequence). The CDR3 coding sequence is TGTGCCAGCAACTTACGTGGGGTACCACAAGAGACCCAGTACTTC. It specifies CASNLRGVPQETQYF.

This sequence joins TRBV7-3 and TRBJ1-2, with TRBD1 as a possible D gene (6 bases). CDR1 and CDR2 (germline): SGHTA, FQGTGA. This CDR3 region has 13 residues. V gave up 7 bases and J gave up 0 bases, with 9 bases separating them. CDR3 nucleotide sequence: TGTGCCAGCAACCAGGGGCCTAACTATGGCTACACCTTC. Its translation: CASNQGPNYGYTF.

The J gene is TRBJ2-5, the V gene TRBV20-1; 10 bases map to TRBD1. Unmatched junction bases numbered 13, after V lost 4 bases and J lost 5 bases. The germline V gene encodes CDR1 DFQATT and CDR2 SNEGSKA (reference sequence). The CDR3 contains 16 residues. CDR3: CSATTLDRGALETQYF. For the CDR3, the DNA is TGCAGTGCTACCACCTTGGACAGGGGGGCACTGGAGACCCAGTACTTC.